This T cell receptor (beta chain) was captured in a study of blood T cells in healthy people across ages. Turning to this clonotype: Its antigen is unidentified.

The use of a sample-barcoded 5' primer and a J-beta primer mix characterized a second PCR of roughly 7 to 11 cycles. Each CDR3 protein is one row after TCRdb ran MiXCR on the 5' RACE reads. The table records about 970,000 distinct CDR3 sequences, 51% of them present only once. General study results and limits: Naive T cell percentage by flow cytometry tracked strongly with beta diversity. Observed TCR beta diversity per million T cells went down as age went up. This fall followed a roughly linear course with age. In long-lived donors, naive CD4+ cell counts and diversity exceeded those of aged donors. What prevented conclusive comparison of naive and antigen-experienced cells was that PBMCs were unsorted.

V was clipped by 0 bases and J by 5 bases, with 17 bases between them. Germline CDR1 and CDR2: SGHRS and YFSETQ. This CDR3 region has 16 residues. The source of this sequence is a woman aged 60 to 75 in good health. This rearrangement joins TRBV5-1 to TRBJ2-5, with D hard to call. Source material: blood. CDR3 DNA sequence: TGCGCCAGCAGCTTGGCCAATATGAACACCGGGGAGACCCAGTACTTC. The encoded protein is CASSLANMNTGETQYF.